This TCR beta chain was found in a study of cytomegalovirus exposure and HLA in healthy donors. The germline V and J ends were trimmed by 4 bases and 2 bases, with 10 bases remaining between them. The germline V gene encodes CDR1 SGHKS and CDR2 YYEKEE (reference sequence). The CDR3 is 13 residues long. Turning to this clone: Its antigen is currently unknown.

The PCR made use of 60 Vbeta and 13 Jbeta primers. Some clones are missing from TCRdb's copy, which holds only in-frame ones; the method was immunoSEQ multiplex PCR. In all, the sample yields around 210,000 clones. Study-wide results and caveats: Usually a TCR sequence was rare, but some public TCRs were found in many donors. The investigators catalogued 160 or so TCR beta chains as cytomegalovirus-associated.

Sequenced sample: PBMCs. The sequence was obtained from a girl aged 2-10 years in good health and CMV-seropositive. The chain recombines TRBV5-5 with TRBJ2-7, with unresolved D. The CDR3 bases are TGTGCCAGCAGCCCCCGAGATACCTACGAGCAGTACTTC. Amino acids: CASSPRDTYEQYF.